A selection of T cell receptor beta chains follows, all from one sample in a study of blood T cell repertoires in COVID-19. Data came from immunoSEQ multiplex PCR; TCRdb stores just in-frame clones and leaves some out. The table shows about 98,000 clones, with around 82% occurring only once. Material: peripheral blood. The receptors here all came from a man between 65 and 79 years old with active or convalescent COVID-19. The CDR3 runs from the conserved cysteine through the conserved F or W. The D gene is left open where the match is weak. Rows may omit the clone size; those that give it use once, few, many or a size class.

J gene,V gene,D gene,clone size,CDR3 DNA,CDR3 protein
TRBJ2-7,TRBV2,TRBD1,once,TGTGCCAGCAGACAGGGGTTCTACGAGCAGTACTTC,CASRQGFYEQYF
TRBJ1-1,TRBV3-1/TRBV3-2,-,-,TGTGCCAGCAGCCAAGACCCTAAAAAAACTGAAGCTTTCTTT,CASSQDPKKTEAFF
TRBJ1-6,TRBV9,-,-,TGTGCCAGCAGCGTGGGGGGGGAGAATTCACCCCTCCACTTT,CASSVGGENSPLHF
TRBJ1-2,TRBV12-2,-,-,TGTGCAAGTCGCTTAAGTCGTGGGGCAGGGATCGGTGGCTACACCTTC,CASRLSRGAGIGGYTF
TRBJ2-5,TRBV6-5,TRBD2,-,TGTGCCAGCAGTTACTTAAGCGGGGGGGAGGAGACCCAGTACTTC,CASSYLSGGEETQYF
TRBJ1-6,TRBV30,-,-,TGTGCCTGGAGTGTACCAGGTCCCAATTCACCCCTCCACTTT,CAWSVPGPNSPLHF
TRBJ2-2,TRBV2,TRBD1,-,TGTGCCAGCAACGACAGGGGTGCGACCGGGGAGCTGTTTTTT,CASNDRGATGELFF
TRBJ1-2,TRBV6-5,TRBD1,once,TGTGCCAGCAGTTTATCAGGGGGCCTTGCTGGCTACACCTTC,CASSLSGGLAGYTF
TRBJ1-2,TRBV12-3/TRBV12-4,-,few,TGTGCCAGCGGCGGGGCTAACTATGGCTACACCTTC,CASGGANYGYTF
TRBJ1-6,TRBV7-9,-,few,TGTGCCAGCAGCCCCACCGACGGGGGTGGGTCACCCCTCCACTTT,CASSPTDGGGSPLHF
TRBJ2-3,TRBV3-1/TRBV3-2,TRBD2,-,TGTGCCAGCCTTTTTAGCGGGGGGGCCACGACAGATACGCAGTATTTT,CASLFSGGATTDTQYF
TRBJ1-2,TRBV30,-,-,TGTGCCTGTACAGGGCCCTATGGCTACACCTTC,CACTGPYGYTF
TRBJ2-1,TRBV12-3/TRBV12-4,-,-,TGTGCCAGCCGTAGCTCCTACAATGAGCAGTTCTTC,CASRSSYNEQFF
TRBJ1-5,TRBV6-4,-,few,TGTGCCAGCAGCCCCGGGAGCCCCTATAGCAATCAGCCCCAGCATTTT,CASSPGSPYSNQPQHF
TRBJ2-7,TRBV2,-,-,TGTGCCAGCAGAGCCGGGACAACCTACGAGCAGTACTTC,CASRAGTTYEQYF
TRBJ2-7,TRBV2,TRBD2,-,TGTGCCAGCAGTCAAAGCGGGGGGCCGAATCTGCGGTCCTACGAGCAGTACTTC,CASSQSGGPNLRSYEQYF
TRBJ1-5,TRBV4-1,TRBD1,-,TGCGCCAGCAGCAAATCGGGACAGAACAATCAGCCCCAGCATTTT,CASSKSGQNNQPQHF
TRBJ1-2,TRBV6-4,-,-,TGTGCCAGCAGTGTCAACAGGGAGAACTGCCGTGGCTACACCTTC,CASSVNRENCRGYTF
TRBJ1-6,TRBV11-2,-,-,TGTGCCAGCAGCTTGGCGGTCGCCTCTAATTCACCCCTCCACTTT,CASSLAVASNSPLHF
TRBJ2-7,TRBV14,TRBD1,-,TGTGCCAGCAGCCAGGACCCGGGACAGGGGTTGAGTGAGCAGTACTTC,CASSQDPGQGLSEQYF
TRBJ1-1,TRBV7-3,-,-,TGTGCCAGCAGCGCGGACAGTAACACTGAAGCTTTCTTT,CASSADSNTEAFF
TRBJ2-7,TRBV5-6,-,-,TGTGCCAGCAAATATCAGGGGTCCTACGAGCAGTACTTC,CASKYQGSYEQYF
TRBJ1-3,TRBV7-6,TRBD1,-,TGTGCCAGCAGCTCCGGGACAGGGGGTAGGAACACCATATATTTT,CASSSGTGGRNTIYF
TRBJ1-6,TRBV7-8,-,-,TGTGCCAGCAGCTTAGTCGCGCAGGGTGTCTCACCCCTCCACTTT,CASSLVAQGVSPLHF
TRBJ1-3,TRBV7-8,-,-,TGTGCCAGCAGCTTAGAGAGCAGGGTTGACACCATATATTTT,CASSLESRVDTIYF
TRBJ1-1,TRBV4-1,-,-,TGCGCCAGCAGCCAAGATTTTGACAGTCCACGGGCTGAAGCTTTCTTT,CASSQDFDSPRAEAFF
TRBJ1-5,TRBV30,-,-,TGTGCCTGGGCAGGGGTCAATCAGCCCCAGCATTTT,CAWAGVNQPQHF
TRBJ1-1,TRBV19,-,-,TGTGCCAGTAGATTGCGGTGGAGTACGGACACTGAAGCTTTCTTT,CASRLRWSTDTEAFF
TRBJ1-1,TRBV6-2/TRBV6-3,-,-,TGTGCCAGCAGTTACCCTAGCACTGAAGCTTTCTTT,CASSYPSTEAFF
TRBJ2-7,TRBV3-1/TRBV3-2,TRBD2,few,TGTGCCAGCAGCCAAGAGGGAGGGGCCTGGGACGAGCAGTACTTC,CASSQEGGAWDEQYF
TRBJ1-3,TRBV10-2,-,-,TGCGCCAGCAGAACAATAACAGGAAACTCTGGAAACACCATATATTTT,CASRTITGNSGNTIYF
TRBJ1-4,TRBV6-2/TRBV6-3,-,-,TGTGCCAGCAGCGATCAGGGGAATGAAAAACTGTTTTTT,CASSDQGNEKLFF
TRBJ2-1,TRBV6-6,-,-,TGTGCCAGCAGAAAACCACCCTGGGAGGAGCAGTTCTTC,CASRKPPWEEQFF
TRBJ1-1,TRBV7-3,-,few,TGTGCCAGCAGCTTAGCAGGGTACACTGAAGCTTTCTTT,CASSLAGYTEAFF
TRBJ1-1,TRBV27,TRBD1,few,TGTGCCAGCAGTTCCACGACAGGGTCGGTCACTGAAGCTTTCTTT,CASSSTTGSVTEAFF
TRBJ2-7,TRBV5-6,-,-,TGTGCCAGCGGTTCAACAGGTATCATTTACGAGCAGTACTTC,CASGSTGIIYEQYF
TRBJ2-1,TRBV11-3,-,-,TGTGCCAGCAGCTTGGCCCACATCTACAATGAGCAGTTCTTC,CASSLAHIYNEQFF
TRBJ2-5,TRBV7-2,-,-,TGTGCCAGCAGCTTAGGTAGCCAAGAGACCCAGTACTTC,CASSLGSQETQYF
TRBJ2-1,TRBV6-5,-,-,TGTGCCAGCAGTTACTCGAGGCTAGCGCGCTACAATGAGCAGTTCTTC,CASSYSRLARYNEQFF
TRBJ2-1,TRBV6-5,-,once,TGTGCCAGCACCATGGGGGGTTACAATGAGCAGTTCTTC,CASTMGGYNEQFF
TRBJ1-5,TRBV5-1,-,-,TGCGCCAGCAGCTTGGAGGGGGGGCAGCCCCAGCATTTT,CASSLEGGQPQHF
TRBJ1-5,TRBV19,-,-,TGTGCCAGTAGTGTCGTTCGAGTCTGGGCTAATCAGCCCCAGCATTTT,CASSVVRVWANQPQHF
TRBJ2-7,TRBV3-1/TRBV3-2,-,once,TGTGCCAGCAGCCAACGTCCGGGTGAGCAGTACTTC,CASSQRPGEQYF
TRBJ1-6,TRBV11-2,-,-,TGTGCCAGCAGCCCCGGACAGACAAGCTGGAATTCACCCCTCCACTTT,CASSPGQTSWNSPLHF
TRBJ2-1,TRBV9,-,-,TGTGCCAGCAGCACAGGGTTACCCAATGAGCAGTTCTTC,CASSTGLPNEQFF
TRBJ1-1,TRBV6-2/TRBV6-3,-,-,TGTGCCAGCAGTTACTCGGTGACAGAGAACACTGAAGCTTTCTTT,CASSYSVTENTEAFF
TRBJ2-7,TRBV3-1/TRBV3-2,-,-,TGTGCCAGCAGCCAAGTTTTCGTCGAGCAGTACTTC,CASSQVFVEQYF
TRBJ2-1,TRBV4-2,-,-,TGTGCCAGCAGCCAAGATGGGACTTTAAATGAGCAGTTCTTC,CASSQDGTLNEQFF
TRBJ2-1,TRBV6-6,TRBD2,-,TGTGCCAGCAGTACCAAAGCCGCGGGGGGTACTACTGAGCAGTTCTTC,CASSTKAAGGTTEQFF
TRBJ1-2,TRBV5-8,-,-,TGTGCCAGCAGCTTACGGATGGGAGGGGGCTACACCTTC,CASSLRMGGGYTF
TRBJ2-7,TRBV24-1,-,-,TGTGCCACCAGTGATTTTGTTTCTATCGAGCAGTACTTC,CATSDFVSIEQYF
TRBJ2-3,TRBV7-9,TRBD1,-,TGTGCCAGCAGCTCCGGGACAGACAGCCCAGATACGCAGTATTTT,CASSSGTDSPDTQYF
TRBJ2-6,TRBV12-5,-,-,TGTGCTAGTGGCCCTTCGGGGGGGGCCAACGTCCTGACTTTC,CASGPSGGANVLTF
TRBJ2-2,TRBV11-2,-,-,TGTGCCAGCAGCGCCTCACAGTCAACCGGGGAGCTGTTTTTT,CASSASQSTGELFF
TRBJ1-4,TRBV6-6,-,-,TGTGCCAGCAGCACCGACAGGGAAAAACTGTTTTTT,CASSTDREKLFF